Shown below are 13 T cell receptor beta chains from a single sample sequenced in a study of cytomegalovirus exposure and HLA in healthy donors (dated by TCRdb to between 2016 and 2019). Library prep was done by the immunoSEQ multiplex PCR assay. The multiplex PCR relied on a mix of 60 forward primers for TCR Vbeta segments and 13 reverse primers for TCR Jbeta segments. Entries here come from immuneACCESS through TCRdb and include only in-frame sequences with V and J called. Some clones fail to appear in such tables; in the studies checked, an unresolved V gene covers under half of the shortfall, and the cause of the remainder is unknown. Present in this sample are some 93,000 clones, less than 80% of which were seen just once. The ten largest account for approximately 5.8% of the sample. Sequencing used PBMCs. The receptors were sampled from a boy between 10 and 17 years old in good health and CMV-seropositive.

This chain links TRBV5-1 with TRBJ2-1, with D possibly TRBD2 on 5 matching bases. V lost 2 bases and J lost 6, with 9 bases in between. The CDR3 runs to 13 residues. Germline CDR1 is SGHRS and CDR2 is YFSETQ. Written as DNA, the CDR3 is TGCGCCAGCAGCTTACTAGAACGCAATGAGCAGTTCTTC. Residues: CASSLLERNEQFF. Variable domain in full (rest from reference TRBV5-1 and TRBJ2-1): KAGVTQTPRYLIKTRGQQVTLSCSPISGHRSVSWYQQTPGQGLQFLFEYFSETQRNKGNFPGRFSGRQFSNSRSEMNVSTLELGDSALYLCASSLLERNEQFFGPGTRLTVL.

There are a few counts of this clone. The chain is built from TRBV5-1 and TRBJ1-1, with 7 bases fitting TRBD1. Germline lookup yields CDR1 SGHRS and CDR2 YFSETQ. The CDR3 is made up of 16 amino acids. J was trimmed by 3 bases and V by 1 base; bases with no gene match: 9. Here the CDR3 DNA reads TGCGCCAGCAGCTTGTATGGGGCAGGGGGGTACACTGAAGCTTTCTTT. Protein sequence: CASSLYGAGGYTEAFF.

Details on this clone: An end of the junction differs from the germline gene, which may be a read error. This chain uses TRBV4-1 with TRBJ1-5; 7 bases align to TRBD1. The CDR3 consists of 16 residues. From germline, CDR1 is MGHRA and CDR2 YSYEKL. DNA for the CDR3: TGCGCCAGCAGCCAAGCTTCAGGGGGTGTCAATCAGCCCCAGAATTTT. As protein: CASSQASGGVNQPQNF.

Only a few counts were recorded for this clone. V gene TRBV7-8 combines with J gene TRBJ2-7; D is unresolved. Germline V gene lookup returns CDR1 SGHVS and CDR2 FQNEAQ. CDR3 size: 13 residues. V lost 0 bases and J lost 5, with 8 bases in between. The CDR3 is CASSLASRDEQYF. In DNA form, the CDR3 reads TGTGCCAGCAGCTTAGCGTCCCGGGACGAGCAGTACTTC.

V is TRBV6-5 and J is TRBJ2-2; 9 bases agree with TRBD2. J gave up 7 bases and V 7 bases, and 10 bases lay outside the gene matches. CDR1 and CDR2 from the germline V gene are MNHEY and SVGAGI. CDR3 size: 15 residues. The CDR3: CASTRTGTSNGELFF. The CDR3 region has the DNA TGTGCCAGCACTCGAACCGGGACTAGCAACGGGGAGCTGTTTTTT.

This clone was picked up a small number of times. The rearrangement joins TRBV4-1 to TRBJ2-1, with 12 positions matching TRBD2. The CDR3 runs to 17 residues. Per germline, CDR1 MGHRA and CDR2 YSYEKL. V was clipped by 1 base and J by 9 bases; unmatched bases: 10. The CDR3 region has the DNA TGCGCCAGCAGCCAAGTGGATCTGGGACTAGCGGGTGGTGAGCAGTTCTTC. This codes for CASSQVDLGLAGGEQFF.

This clone was observed a few times. V is TRBV28 and J is TRBJ2-7, with 7 bases identical to TRBD1. CDR3 length: 15 residues. Looked up from germline, CDR1 is MDHEN and CDR2 is SYDVKM. Trimming took 2 bases from V and 4 from J; bases not matched to a gene: 8. CDR3 loop: CASSLRTGDRYEQYF. CDR3 DNA: TGTGCCAGCAGTTTACGGACAGGAGATAGATACGAGCAGTACTTC. The whole variable domain, remainder taken from reference TRBV28 and TRBJ2-7, is DVKVTQSSRYLVKRTGEKVFLECVQDMDHENMFWYRQDPGLGLRLIYFSYDVKMKEKGDIPEGYSVSREKKERFSLILESASTNQTSMYLCASSLRTGDRYEQYFGPGTRLTVT.

The CDR3 protein is CASSRPVRGVIDTQYF. CDR3 DNA sequence: TGTGCCAGCAGCCGCCCGGTGCGGGGGGTGATCGATACGCAGTATTTT. The genes are TRBV5-4 and TRBJ2-3, with 8 bases that match TRBD2. The CDR3 sequence is 16 residues long. CDR1 and CDR2 (germline): SGHNT, YYREEE (reference sequence). V shed 4 bases and J 6 bases; nucleotides not matched to a gene: 13. Full variable domain (missing parts from reference TRBV5-4 and TRBJ2-3): ETGVTQSPTHLIKTRGQQVTLRCSSQSGHNTVSWYQQALGQGPQFIFQYYREEENGRGNFPPRFSGLQFPNYSSELNVNALELDDSALYLCASSRPVRGVIDTQYFGPGTRLTVL.

The chain has TRBV7-9 and TRBJ2-5; D is uncertain. The J call may be in error: the DNA end matches TRBJ2-7 better. Germline CDR1 is SEHNR and CDR2 is FQNEAQ (reference sequence). This CDR3 comprises 14 residues. In DNA, the CDR3 is TGTGCCAGCAGCCCGATCAACTCGAACTACGAGCAGTACTTC. Its protein product is CASSPINSNYEQYF.

The rearrangement links TRBV10-2 to TRBJ2-7; TRBD1 matches 8 bases. Per the germline V gene, CDR1 is WSHSY and CDR2 is SAAADI. The CDR3 has 18 residues. The V gene end was trimmed by 3 bases and the J gene end by 0 bases; junction bases not matched to a gene: 13. The DNA for the CDR3 is TGCGCCAGCAGTGACAGGGGGCGGGCGAGAGGACTCTCCTACGAGCAGTACTTC. Protein product: CASSDRGRARGLSYEQYF.

The chain joins TRBV15 to TRBJ2-7; D may be TRBD2 (6 bases). This CDR3 contains 13 residues. V was trimmed by 1 base and J by 3 bases, leaving 7 bases between them. In germline, CDR1 is LNHNV, CDR2 YYDKDF (reference sequence). DNA for the CDR3: TGTGCCACCAGCAGAGTGGGGGGCTACGAGCAGTACTTC. Encoded protein: CATSRVGGYEQYF.

The chain joins TRBV4-2 to TRBJ1-2; 10 positions agree with TRBD1. CDR1 and CDR2 from the germline V gene are LGHNA and YNFKEQ. The CDR3 loop spans 15 amino acids. The ends lost 5 bases at V and 8 bases at J; junction bases unmatched: 11. The CDR3 DNA follows: TGTGCCAGCAGCACCCCGGGACAGGGGAGGCGAGGCTACACCTTC. Protein sequence: CASSTPGQGRRGYTF.

The CDR3 nucleotides are TGTGCCAGCAGCTTGCGGTCCGGGGGGAACCAGCCCCAGCATTTT. It codes for CASSLRSGGNQPQHF. J is TRBJ1-5 and V is TRBV5-6, with a tentative D call TRBD1 (5 bases). Trimming pared 1 base from V and 7 bases from J, leaving 15 bases between. The CDR3 spans 15 residues. CDR1 and CDR2 from the germline V gene are SGHDT and YYEEEE.